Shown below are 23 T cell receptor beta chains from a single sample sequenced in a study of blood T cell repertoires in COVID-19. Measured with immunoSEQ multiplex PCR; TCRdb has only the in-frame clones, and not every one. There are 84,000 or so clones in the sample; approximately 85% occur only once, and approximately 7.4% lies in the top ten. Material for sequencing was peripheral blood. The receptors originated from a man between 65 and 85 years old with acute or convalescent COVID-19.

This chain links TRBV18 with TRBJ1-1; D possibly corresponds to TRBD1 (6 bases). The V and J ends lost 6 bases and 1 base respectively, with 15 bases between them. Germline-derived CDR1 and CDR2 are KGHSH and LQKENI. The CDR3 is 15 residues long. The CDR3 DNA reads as TGTGCCAGCTCGCGTTTACAGGGTCAGAACACTGAAGCTTTCTTT. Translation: CASSRLQGQNTEAFF.

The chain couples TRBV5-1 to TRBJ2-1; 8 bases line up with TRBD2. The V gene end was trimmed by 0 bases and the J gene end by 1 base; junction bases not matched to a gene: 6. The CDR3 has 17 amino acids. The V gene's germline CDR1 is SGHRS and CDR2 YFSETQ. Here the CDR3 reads CASSLDFSGNSYNEQFF. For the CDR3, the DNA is TGCGCCAGCAGCTTGGATTTTAGCGGGAATTCCTACAATGAGCAGTTCTTC. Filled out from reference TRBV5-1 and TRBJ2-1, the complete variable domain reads KAGVTQTPRYLIKTRGQQVTLSCSPISGHRSVSWYQQTPGQGLQFLFEYFSETQRNKGNFPGRFSGRQFSNSRSEMNVSTLELGDSALYLCASSLDFSGNSYNEQFFGPGTRLTVL.

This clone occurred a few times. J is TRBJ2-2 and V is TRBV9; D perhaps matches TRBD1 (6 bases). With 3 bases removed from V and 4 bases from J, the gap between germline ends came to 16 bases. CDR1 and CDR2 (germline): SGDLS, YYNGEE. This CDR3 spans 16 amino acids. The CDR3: CASSAPRGRRTGELFF. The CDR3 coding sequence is TGTGCCAGCAGCGCGCCCAGGGGACGGCGCACCGGGGAGCTGTTTTTT.

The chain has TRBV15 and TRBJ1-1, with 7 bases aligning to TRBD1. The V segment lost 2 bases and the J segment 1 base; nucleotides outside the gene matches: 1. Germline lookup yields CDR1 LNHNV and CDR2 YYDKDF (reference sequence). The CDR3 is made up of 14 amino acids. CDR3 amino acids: CATSRRTGNTEAFF. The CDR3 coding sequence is TGTGCCACCAGCAGAAGGACAGGGAACACTGAAGCTTTCTTT.

The CDR3 DNA sequence: TGTGCCAGCAGTTCAGGAAATCAGCCCCAGCATTTT. Protein product: CASSSGNQPQHF. V is TRBV6-1 and J is TRBJ1-5; D call uncertain. This CDR3 has 12 residues. Deletions cut 5 bases from V and 4 bases from J, with 6 bases between. The germline CDR1 and CDR2 sequences are MNHNS and SASEGT.

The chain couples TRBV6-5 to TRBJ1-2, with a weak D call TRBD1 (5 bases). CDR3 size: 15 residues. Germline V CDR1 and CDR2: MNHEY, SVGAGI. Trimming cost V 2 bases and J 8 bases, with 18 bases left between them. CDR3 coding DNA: TGTGCCAGCAGTTACCGACTTTGGGGGGAGTCAGGCTACACCTTC. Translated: CASSYRLWGESGYTF.

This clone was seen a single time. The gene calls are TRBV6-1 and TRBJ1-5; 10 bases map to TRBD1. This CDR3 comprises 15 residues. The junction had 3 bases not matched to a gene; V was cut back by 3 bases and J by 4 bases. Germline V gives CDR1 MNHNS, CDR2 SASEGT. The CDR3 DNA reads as TGTGCCAGCAGTGAGTCGGACAGGGGGAATCAGCCCCAGCATTTT. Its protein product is CASSESDRGNQPQHF.

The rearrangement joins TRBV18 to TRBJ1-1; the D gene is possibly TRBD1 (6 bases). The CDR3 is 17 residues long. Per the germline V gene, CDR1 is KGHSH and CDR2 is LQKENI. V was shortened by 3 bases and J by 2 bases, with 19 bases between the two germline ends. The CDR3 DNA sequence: TGTGCCAGCTCACCCAAAACAGGGTTTCAGGGAAACACTGAAGCTTTCTTT. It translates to CASSPKTGFQGNTEAFF.

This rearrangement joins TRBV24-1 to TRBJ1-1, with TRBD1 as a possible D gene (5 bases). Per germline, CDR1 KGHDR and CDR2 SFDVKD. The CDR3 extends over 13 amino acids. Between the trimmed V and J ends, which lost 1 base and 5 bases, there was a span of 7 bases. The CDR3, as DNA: TGTGCCACCAGTGATTTTGGGGGGACTGAAGCTTTCTTT. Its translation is CATSDFGGTEAFF.

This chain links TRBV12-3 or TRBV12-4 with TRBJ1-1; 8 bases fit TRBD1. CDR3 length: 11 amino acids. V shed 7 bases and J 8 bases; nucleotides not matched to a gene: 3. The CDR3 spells CASTRTGEAFF. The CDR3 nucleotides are TGTGCCAGCACCCGGACAGGGGAAGCTTTCTTT.

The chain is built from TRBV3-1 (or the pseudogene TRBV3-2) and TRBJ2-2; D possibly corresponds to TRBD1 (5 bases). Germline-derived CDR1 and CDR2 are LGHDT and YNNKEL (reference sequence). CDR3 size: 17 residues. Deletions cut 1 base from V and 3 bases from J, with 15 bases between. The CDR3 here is CASSQVLDIWDTGELFF. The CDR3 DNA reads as TGTGCCAGCAGCCAAGTCCTGGACATATGGGACACCGGGGAGCTGTTTTTT.

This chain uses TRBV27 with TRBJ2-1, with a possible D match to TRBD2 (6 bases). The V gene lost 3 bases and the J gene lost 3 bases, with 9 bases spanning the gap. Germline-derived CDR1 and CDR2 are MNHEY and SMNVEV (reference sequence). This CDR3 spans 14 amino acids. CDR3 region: CASSFTGDYNEQFF. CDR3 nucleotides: TGTGCCAGCAGTTTTACGGGAGACTACAATGAGCAGTTCTTC.

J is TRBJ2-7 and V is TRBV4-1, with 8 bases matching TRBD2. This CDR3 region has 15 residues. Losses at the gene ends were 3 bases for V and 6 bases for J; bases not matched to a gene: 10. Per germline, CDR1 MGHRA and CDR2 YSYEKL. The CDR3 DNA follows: TGCGCCAGCAGCCACGGGGGTCGGGGGGGCGCCGAGCAGTACTTC. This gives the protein CASSHGGRGGAEQYF.

The DNA for the CDR3 is TGTGCCAGTAGTATAAGACTAGCGGGAGTGGGAAATGAGCAGTTCTTC. It codes for CASSIRLAGVGNEQFF. This chain joins TRBV19 and TRBJ2-1; 12 nucleotides match TRBD2. Germline trimming cut 2 bases from V and 7 bases from J; bases unmatched to any gene: 6. Germline V gives CDR1 LNHDA, CDR2 SQIVND (reference sequence). The CDR3 covers 16 residues.

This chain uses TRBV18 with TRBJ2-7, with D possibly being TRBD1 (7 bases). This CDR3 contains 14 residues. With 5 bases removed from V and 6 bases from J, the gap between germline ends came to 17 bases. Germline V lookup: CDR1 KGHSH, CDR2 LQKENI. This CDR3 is CASSSGGGFLEQYF. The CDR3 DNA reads TGTGCCAGCTCAAGCGGAGGGGGCTTCCTCGAGCAGTACTTC.

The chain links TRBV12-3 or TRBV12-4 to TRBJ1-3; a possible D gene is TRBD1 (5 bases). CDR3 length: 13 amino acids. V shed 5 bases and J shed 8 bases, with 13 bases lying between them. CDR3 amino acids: CASSRPGGDTIYF. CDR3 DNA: TGTGCCAGCAGTCGACCCGGGGGGGACACCATATATTTT.

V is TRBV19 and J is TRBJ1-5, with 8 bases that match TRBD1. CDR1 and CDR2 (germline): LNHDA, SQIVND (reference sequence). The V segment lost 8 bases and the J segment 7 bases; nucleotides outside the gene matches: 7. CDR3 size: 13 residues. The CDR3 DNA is TGTGCCAGTTTTCCAGGGGGCAGGCAGCCCCAGCATTTT. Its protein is CASFPGGRQPQHF.

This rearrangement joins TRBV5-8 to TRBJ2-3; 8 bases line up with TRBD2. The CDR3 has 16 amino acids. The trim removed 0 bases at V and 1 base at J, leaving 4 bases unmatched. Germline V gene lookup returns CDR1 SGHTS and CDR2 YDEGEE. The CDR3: CASSLEGGLGTDTQYF. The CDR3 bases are TGTGCCAGCAGCTTGGAGGGGGGACTAGGCACAGATACGCAGTATTTT.

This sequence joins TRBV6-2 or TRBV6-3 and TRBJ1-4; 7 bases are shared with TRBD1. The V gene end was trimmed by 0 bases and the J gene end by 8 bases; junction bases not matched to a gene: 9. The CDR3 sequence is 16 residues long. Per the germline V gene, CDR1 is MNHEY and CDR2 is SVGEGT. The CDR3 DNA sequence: TGTGCCAGCAGTTACTCGGGACAGCGATCTAGCGAAAAACTGTTTTTT. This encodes CASSYSGQRSSEKLFF.

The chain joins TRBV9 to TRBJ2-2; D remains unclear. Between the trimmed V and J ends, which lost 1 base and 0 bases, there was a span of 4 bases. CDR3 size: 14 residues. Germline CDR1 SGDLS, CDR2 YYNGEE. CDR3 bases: TGTGCCAGCAGCGTATTCTCGAACACCGGGGAGCTGTTTTTT. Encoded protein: CASSVFSNTGELFF.

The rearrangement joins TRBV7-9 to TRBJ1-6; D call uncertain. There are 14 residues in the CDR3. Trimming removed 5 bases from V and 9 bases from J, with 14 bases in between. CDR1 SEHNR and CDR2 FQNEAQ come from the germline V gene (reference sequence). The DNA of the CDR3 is TGTGCCAGCAGCCCAAGTATTAGCGTTTCACCCCTCCACTTT. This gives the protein CASSPSISVSPLHF.

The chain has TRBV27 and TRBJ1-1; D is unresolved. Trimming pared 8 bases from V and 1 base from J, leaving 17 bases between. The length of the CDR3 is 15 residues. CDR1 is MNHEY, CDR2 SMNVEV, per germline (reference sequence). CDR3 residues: CASAPGVIPNTEAFF. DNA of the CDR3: TGTGCCAGCGCCCCGGGAGTGATTCCGAACACTGAAGCTTTCTTT.

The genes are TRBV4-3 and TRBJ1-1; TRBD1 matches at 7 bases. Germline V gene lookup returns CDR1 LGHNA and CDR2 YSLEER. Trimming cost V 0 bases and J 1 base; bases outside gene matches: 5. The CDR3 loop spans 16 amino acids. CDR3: CASSQDLGGWNTEAFF. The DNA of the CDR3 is TGCGCCAGCAGCCAAGATTTAGGGGGCTGGAACACTGAAGCTTTCTTT.